This T cell receptor beta chain was recovered during a study of blood T cell repertoires in COVID-19. Across the study: COVID-19 samples, acute and convalescent, were from the United States, Italy and Spain. Nucleic acid was either cDNA or gDNA, and it came from T cells, B-cell-depleted T cells, or PBMCs.

Authors' analysis steps: The assay estimated nucleated cells by amplifying reference gene primers. Clones were sequenced by immunoSEQ multiplex PCR, and TCRdb holds only the in-frame ones, with some missing. The V and J calls and the clone size are those of that table, but D and trimming were determined from the DNA. The sample records about 140,000 clones, roughly 84% being singletons. The ends were cut back, 4 bases at V and 4 bases at J, with 7 bases in the middle. CDR1 and CDR2 from the germline V gene are SGHAT and FQNNGV. This CDR3 is 13 amino acids long. The sequence derives from a man in his forties with acute COVID-19. Sequenced material: PBMCs or T cells enriched from blood (not recorded which). The rearrangement joins TRBV11-2 to TRBJ2-2; maybe TRBD2 (5 bases). DNA of the CDR3: TGTGCCAGCAGCTGGACTGGCACCGGGGAGCTGTTTTTT. Amino acids: CASSWTGTGELFF.